Following are 27 T cell receptor beta chains from one sample sequenced in a study of OX40 agonist ivuxolimab in advanced cancers. Profiling relied on immunoSEQ multiplex PCR, and the TCRdb table lists in-frame clones only, not all of them. The sample carries about 37,000 clones, roughly 87% recorded once. The input for sequencing was CD4+ or CD8+ T cells sorted from blood, taken in a trial of the OX40 agonist ivuxolimab. These receptors were taken from an adult with an advanced solid tumor such as melanoma, head and neck, liver or kidney cancer.

The rearrangement links TRBV15 to TRBJ2-1; TRBD1 aligns across 7 bases. CDR1 LNHNV and CDR2 YYDKDF come from the germline V gene (reference sequence). This CDR3 region has 14 residues. V gave up 7 bases and J gave up 3 bases; unmatched junction bases: 6. Here the CDR3 reads CATTPGDSYNEQFF. CDR3 DNA: TGTGCCACCACCCCCGGGGACAGCTACAATGAGCAGTTCTTC.

The chain joins TRBV30 to TRBJ2-7; perhaps TRBD1 as D (6 bases). CDR1 is GTSNPN and CDR2 is SVGIG in the germline V gene (reference sequence). The CDR3 is 13 residues long. Trimming took off 4 bases at V and 2 bases at J, with 12 bases between the two ends. In DNA, the CDR3 is TGTGCCTGGACTCCGGGACATCCCTACGAGCAGTACTTC. Encoded protein: CAWTPGHPYEQYF.

The count of this clone is one. The rearrangement joins TRBV29-1 to TRBJ1-1, with a weak D call TRBD1 (5 bases). The CDR3 length is 11 residues. Between the trimmed V and J ends, which lost 4 bases and 7 bases, there was a span of 10 bases. CDR1 SQVTM and CDR2 ANQGSEA come from the germline V gene. In nucleotides, the CDR3 is TGCAGCGTTGTCGATGGGGGTGAAGCTTTCTTT. Protein: CSVVDGGEAFF.

The chain joins TRBV4-3 to TRBJ2-1, with D maybe TRBD2 (7 bases). Trimming left V 4 bases short and J 3 bases short, with 10 bases between. CDR1 is LGHNA and CDR2 is YSLEER in the germline V gene. The CDR3 is 14 residues long. The DNA for the CDR3 is TGCGCCAGCAGCCTCGGGGGGCTCTACAATGAGCAGTTCTTC. Amino acids: CASSLGGLYNEQFF.

V is TRBV7-2 and J is TRBJ1-1, with D hard to call. With 5 bases removed from V and 0 bases from J, the gap between germline ends came to 10 bases. CDR1 SGHTA and CDR2 FQGNSA come from the germline V gene. CDR3 length equals 14 residues. CDR3 nucleotide sequence: TGTGCCAGCAGCAGAAAGTTCGTGAACACTGAAGCTTTCTTT. This encodes CASSRKFVNTEAFF.

The chain recombines TRBV5-1 with TRBJ2-7; 8 bases match TRBD1. Germline values: CDR1 SGHRS, CDR2 YFSETQ. The junction had 9 bases not matched to a gene; V was cut back by 7 bases and J by 6 bases. The CDR3 contains 13 residues. CDR3: CASWDRRTGEQYF. The DNA for the CDR3 is TGCGCCAGCTGGGACAGGAGGACTGGCGAGCAGTACTTC.

In its sample, this clone was seen once. The J gene is TRBJ2-2, the V gene TRBV29-1; TRBD1 matches 11 bases. The germline gives CDR1 SQVTM, CDR2 ANQGSEA. The CDR3 has 14 amino acids. J was trimmed by 6 bases and V by 7 bases; bases with no gene match: 7. The CDR3 sequence: CSAPGTGGAGELFF. The CDR3, as DNA: TGCAGCGCACCCGGGACAGGGGGAGCCGGGGAGCTGTTTTTT.

This chain joins TRBV6-1 and TRBJ2-6, with D unclear. CDR3 length: 19 amino acids. Per the germline V gene, CDR1 is MNHNS and CDR2 is SASEGT. Trimming took 0 bases from V and 3 from J, leaving 18 bases between them. The CDR3 sequence is CASSEAYFSGRGGANVLTF. DNA for the CDR3: TGTGCCAGCAGTGAAGCGTACTTCTCCGGGCGTGGTGGGGCCAACGTCCTGACTTTC.

V and J are TRBV5-5 and TRBJ2-7; D call uncertain. The germline V and J ends were trimmed by 7 bases and 0 bases, with 8 bases remaining between them. Germline V lookup: CDR1 SGHKS, CDR2 YYEKEE (reference sequence). The CDR3 runs 12 residues. CDR3 in DNA: TGTGCCAGCGCATTTCTCTCCTACGAGCAGTACTTC. This gives the protein CASAFLSYEQYF.

The V call is TRBV7-9, the J call TRBJ2-7; 11 bases map to TRBD1. CDR3 length: 15 residues. The V segment lost 3 bases and the J segment 4 bases; nucleotides outside the gene matches: 5. In germline, CDR1 is SEHNR, CDR2 FQNEAQ (reference sequence). The CDR3 bases are TGTGCCAGCAGCTTGTCCCGGGACAGGGGGTACGAGCAGTACTTC. Its protein is CASSLSRDRGYEQYF.

This clone turned up a few times. The gene calls are TRBV19 and TRBJ1-1; no clear D gene. The germline CDR1 and CDR2 sequences are LNHDA and SQIVND (reference sequence). The CDR3 consists of 12 residues. The V end lost 3 bases, the J end lost 7 bases, and 9 bases lay between the germline ends. CDR3 sequence reads: CASSIRPDEAFF. In nucleotides, the CDR3 is TGTGCCAGTAGTATTCGTCCCGATGAAGCTTTCTTT.

The chain is built from TRBV6-1 and TRBJ2-7; tentatively, D is TRBD1 or TRBD2 (5 bases each). The CDR3 loop spans 14 amino acids. Germline CDR1 MNHNS, CDR2 SASEGT. The germline V and J ends were trimmed by 6 bases and 4 bases, with 16 bases remaining between them. Here the CDR3 reads CASSPGRWGYEQYF. The CDR3 coding sequence is TGTGCCAGCAGCCCGGGGCGTTGGGGTTACGAGCAGTACTTC.

Points on this clone: The same CDR3 arises from other DNA sequences in this sample as well. This chain connects TRBV7-2 to TRBJ2-7; TRBD2 might be the D (6 bases). This CDR3 is built from 13 residues. Germline CDR1 reads SGHTA; CDR2 reads FQGNSA. V lost 5 bases to trimming and J lost 4 bases, with 12 bases between them. The CDR3 here is CASSRLGGYEQYF. Here the CDR3 DNA reads TGTGCCAGCAGCCGCCTTGGGGGGTACGAGCAGTACTTC.

For this clone: Other DNA sequences from this sample encode an identical CDR3 as well. CDR3 residues: CASSYGGYYGYTF. CDR3 in DNA: TGTGCCAGCAGTTACGGCGGATACTATGGCTACACCTTC. The rearrangement joins TRBV6-5 to TRBJ1-2; no definite D call. The CDR3 contains 13 residues. Germline lookup yields CDR1 MNHEY and CDR2 SVGAGI. The germline V and J ends were trimmed by 2 bases and 3 bases, with 7 bases remaining between them.

CDR3 DNA: TGTGCCAGCAGTGCCGACAGGGGCCGAAAGAGCAATCAGCCCCAGCATTTT. This translates into CASSADRGRKSNQPQHF. The chain links TRBV6-1 to TRBJ1-5, with 8 nucleotides matching TRBD1. This CDR3 region has 17 residues. The V segment lost 4 bases and the J segment 1 base; nucleotides outside the gene matches: 9. The germline gives CDR1 MNHNS, CDR2 SASEGT.

The chain links TRBV7-2 to TRBJ2-5, with D possibly being TRBD2 (6 bases). Between the trimmed V and J ends, which lost 5 bases and 5 bases, there was a span of 21 bases. Germline assignment: CDR1 SGHTA and CDR2 FQGNSA. This CDR3 is built from 16 residues. CDR3 sequence reads: CASSDLTERVGETQYF. The CDR3 DNA is TGTGCCAGCAGCGACTTAACGGAGCGGGTAGGCGAGACCCAGTACTTC.

This chain connects TRBV7-9 to TRBJ2-1; D gene ambiguous. The germline V gene encodes CDR1 SEHNR and CDR2 FQNEAQ (reference sequence). Trimming left V 1 base short and J 5 bases short, with 6 bases between. The CDR3 has 13 residues. CDR3 amino acids: CASSLVTDNEQFF. The CDR3 nucleotides read TGTGCCAGCAGCTTAGTCACTGACAATGAGCAGTTCTTC. Together with reference TRBV7-9 and TRBJ2-1, the CDR3 gives the full variable domain: DTGVSQNPRHKITKRGQNVTFRCDPISEHNRLYWYRQTLGQGPEFLTYFQNEAQLEKSRLLSDRFSAERPKGSFSTLEIQRTEQGDSAMYLCASSLVTDNEQFFGPGTRLTVL.

The chain joins TRBV9 to TRBJ2-7; 9 positions agree with TRBD2. Germline V lookup: CDR1 SGDLS, CDR2 YYNGEE. Trimming removed 3 bases from V and 3 bases from J; junction bases left unmatched: 7. The CDR3 loop spans 15 amino acids. Here the CDR3 reads CASSEGAGGVYEQYF. DNA for the CDR3: TGTGCCAGCAGCGAGGGAGCGGGGGGCGTCTACGAGCAGTACTTC.

The chain has TRBV5-1 and TRBJ2-1; D gene uncertain. The V end was cut by 2 bases, the J end by 0 bases, with 15 bases between. Germline lookup yields CDR1 SGHRS and CDR2 YFSETQ. CDR3 length: 17 amino acids. This CDR3 is CASSFRTVRSSYNEQFF. CDR3 sequence (DNA): TGCGCCAGCAGCTTCCGGACCGTCAGGAGCTCCTACAATGAGCAGTTCTTC. Supplemented by reference TRBV5-1 and TRBJ2-1, the full variable domain reads KAGVTQTPRYLIKTRGQQVTLSCSPISGHRSVSWYQQTPGQGLQFLFEYFSETQRNKGNFPGRFSGRQFSNSRSEMNVSTLELGDSALYLCASSFRTVRSSYNEQFFGPGTRLTVL.

In this sample, this clone turned up a few times. This chain joins TRBV6-6 and TRBJ1-2; a weak D match, TRBD1 (6 bases). V lost 7 bases, J lost 1 base, and 13 bases lay in between. The V gene's germline CDR1 is MNHNY and CDR2 SVGAGI (reference sequence). The CDR3 length is 14 residues. The CDR3 sequence: CASIEGEFNYGYTF. The CDR3 DNA is TGTGCCAGCATTGAGGGGGAGTTTAACTATGGCTACACCTTC.

This sequence joins TRBV6-5 and TRBJ2-1; D remains unclear. Germline CDR1 MNHEY, CDR2 SVGAGI. The CDR3 is 14 amino acids. V was shortened by 4 bases and J by 9 bases, with 16 bases between the two germline ends. The CDR3 DNA sequence: TGTGCCAGCAGTTTAAAGGCTAATTTCGGTGAGCAGTTCTTC. This sequence encodes CASSLKANFGEQFF.

The genes are TRBV14 and TRBJ1-2, with D unresolved. The V gene lost 3 bases and the J gene lost 4 bases, with 9 bases spanning the gap. CDR3 length equals 13 residues. Per germline, CDR1 SGHDN and CDR2 FVKESK. In nucleotides, the CDR3 is TGTGCCAGCAGCCAGTTACAGTCCTATGGCTACACCTTC. Its translation is CASSQLQSYGYTF.

This chain joins TRBV20-1 and TRBJ2-1; D possibly corresponds to TRBD2 (6 bases). V gave up 6 bases and J gave up 10 bases, with 10 bases separating them. This CDR3 spans 10 amino acids. Germline V CDR1 and CDR2: DFQATT, SNEGSKA (reference sequence). CDR3 loop: CSAPLAEQFF. The CDR3 DNA reads as TGCAGTGCCCCCCTAGCGGAGCAGTTCTTC.

This sequence joins TRBV4-1 and TRBJ1-2; TRBD1 matches 7 bases. The CDR3 loop spans 16 amino acids. Germline assignment: CDR1 MGHRA and CDR2 YSYEKL. V dropped 0 bases and J dropped 2; count of bases not matched to a gene: 6. CDR3 sequence (DNA): TGCGCCAGCAGCCAAGAAGAGGGACAGATGAACTATGGCTACACCTTC. Translated, it gives CASSQEEGQMNYGYTF.

Regarding this clone: One junction end disagrees with the germline gene, perhaps due to a read error. The rearrangement uses TRBV5-5 and TRBJ1-2, with unresolved D. Germline V gives CDR1 SGHKS, CDR2 YYEKEE (reference sequence). This CDR3 region has 12 residues. This CDR3 reads CASSFSNYGYTF. The CDR3 bases are TGTGCCAGCAGCTTTTCTAATTATGGCTACACCTTC.

This clone has a single count. The J gene is TRBJ2-7, the V gene TRBV7-2; no reliable D call. The ends were cut back, 1 base at V and 0 bases at J, with 16 bases in the middle. This CDR3 contains 17 residues. The germline V gene encodes CDR1 SGHTA and CDR2 FQGNSA. CDR3 nucleotide sequence: TGTGCCAGCAGCTTAGGAGTTGAACAATCGGTCTCCTACGAGCAGTACTTC. Translating gives CASSLGVEQSVSYEQYF.

The chain is built from TRBV7-2 and TRBJ2-1, with no clear D. Trimming pared 1 base from V and 4 bases from J, leaving 2 bases between. The CDR3 covers 12 residues. Germline CDR1 reads SGHTA; CDR2 reads FQGNSA. CDR3 nucleotide sequence: TGTGCCAGCAGCTTAGTTTACAATGAGCAGTTCTTC. Translating gives CASSLVYNEQFF.